A selection of T cell receptor beta chains follows, all from one sample in a study of T cell repertoires in cytomegalovirus infection. Each CDR3 protein is one row after TCRdb ran MiXCR on the reads. The table includes 400,000 to 600,000 distinct CDR3 sequences, about two fifths detected once. Their antigens are not known. This sample comprised cultured PBMCs, obtained from culture after CMV antigen stimulation. All receptors come from a human donor in good health (CMV status not recorded). Some clones in this sample may be carry-over from other donors' samples. Both conserved end residues are part of each CDR3. D genes are given only for firm matches. Rows give clone size only sometimes, using once, few, many, or a class for an expanded clone.

CASSEAIASGGIYEQYF TGTGCCAGCAGTGAAGCCATCGCTAGCGGGGGGATTTACGAGCAGTACTTC - TRBD2 TRBJ2-7 TRBV6-1
CASSPRPDLNTEAFF TGTGCCAGCAGCCCGCGACCGGACTTGAACACTGAAGCTTTCTTT - - TRBJ1-1 TRBV11-1
CASSTGLGNEQFF TGTGCCAGCAGCACGGGACTGGGCAATGAGCAGTTCTTC - - TRBJ2-1 TRBV7-8
CASSLSPGTEAFF TGTGCCAGCAGCTTGTCCCCGGGCACTGAAGCTTTCTTT many - TRBJ1-1 TRBV7-9
CASGLGPSPYEQYF TGTGCCAGCGGACTGGGACCTTCACCCTACGAGCAGTACTTC - - TRBJ2-7 TRBV6-1
CASSRLAGASEQYF TGTGCCAGCAGTCGGCTAGCGGGAGCTTCCGAGCAGTACTTC few TRBD2 TRBJ2-7 TRBV12-3/TRBV12-4
CASSARLAGEHLAKNIQYF TGTGCCAGCAGCGCACGACTAGCGGGAGAGCATTTAGCCAAAAACATTCAGTACTTC - TRBD2 TRBJ2-4 TRBV7-2
CASSPPGAGANEQFF TGTGCCAGTAGTCCCCCAGGAGCGGGAGCCAATGAGCAGTTCTTC - TRBD2 TRBJ2-1 TRBV19
CASSPLRQGAGQETQYF TGTGCCAGCAGTCCCCTCAGACAGGGGGCAGGGCAAGAGACCCAGTACTTC - TRBD1 TRBJ2-5 TRBV12-3/TRBV12-4
CASSLVGGRFAKNIQYF TGTGCCAGCAGCTTAGTAGGCGGGAGGTTTGCCAAAAACATTCAGTACTTC few TRBD2 TRBJ2-4 TRBV7-2
CASSQDETPRTGELFF TGCGCCAGCAGCCAAGATGAGACCCCGCGGACCGGGGAGCTGTTTTTT - - TRBJ2-2 TRBV4-3
CASSSWTSGRMETQYF TGTGCCAGCAGCTCCTGGACTAGCGGGAGAATGGAGACCCAGTACTTC - TRBD2 TRBJ2-5 TRBV7-4
CASSLGSTGRRAYEQYF TGTGCCAGCAGCTTGGGGAGCACAGGACGTCGGGCGTACGAGCAGTACTTC - - TRBJ2-7 TRBV5-5
CASSLAQGSGANVLTF TGTGCCAGCAGCTTAGCGCAAGGGTCTGGGGCCAACGTCCTGACTTTC few - TRBJ2-6 TRBV7-6
CASSFRGGPEKLFF TGTGCCAGCAGTTTCCGGGGGGGGCCCGAAAAACTGTTTTTT - - TRBJ1-4 TRBV6-8
CASSQEMVREAYEQYF TGCGCCAGCAGCCAAGAGATGGTCCGGGAGGCCTACGAGCAGTACTTC few TRBD2 TRBJ2-7 TRBV4-1
CASSDLGQGHEQYF TGTGCCAGCAGTGATCTCGGACAGGGCCACGAGCAGTACTTC few TRBD1 TRBJ2-7 TRBV2
CASSPPGLRSGANVLTF TGTGCCAGCAGCCCACCAGGGTTACGCTCTGGGGCCAACGTCCTGACTTTC many - TRBJ2-6 TRBV7-2
CASNILGTYNEQFF TGTGCCAGCAACATACTAGGTACCTACAATGAGCAGTTCTTC few - TRBJ2-1 TRBV12-3/TRBV12-4
CSGMGHMNTEAFF TGCAGTGGGATGGGACATATGAACACTGAAGCTTTCTTT - - TRBJ1-1 TRBV20-1
CASSPRGGPYNEQFF TGTGCCAGCAGCCCCCGGGGCGGCCCTTACAATGAGCAGTTCTTC many - TRBJ2-1 TRBV7-6
CASMARTNYGYTF TGTGCCAGTATGGCCAGAACTAACTATGGCTACACCTTC few - TRBJ1-2 TRBV19
CSARDMGPHEQYF TGCAGTGCTAGAGATATGGGCCCACACGAGCAGTACTTC few - TRBJ2-7 TRBV20-1
CASSPRRPGQSYHSYEQYF TGTGCCAGCAGCCCACGCCGACCCGGCCAGTCCTATCACTCCTACGAGCAGTACTTC - - TRBJ2-7 TRBV7-8
CASSLLIQPAGGLQTQYF TGTGCCAGCAGCTTACTGATTCAGCCAGCGGGGGGCCTACAGACCCAGTACTTC many TRBD2 TRBJ2-5 TRBV7-2
CGSTGAGTGELFF TGTGGCAGCACTGGGGCTGGGACCGGGGAGCTGTTTTTT - - TRBJ2-2 TRBV7-2
CASSDGRFEKLFF TGTGCCAGCAGTGATGGGCGTTTTGAAAAACTGTTTTTT once - TRBJ1-4 TRBV6-1
CASSLEVTGGNTIYF TGTGCCAGCAGCTTGGAGGTGACAGGTGGAAACACCATATATTTT few - TRBJ1-3 TRBV5-4
CASSLEGAGQVYSYEQYF TGTGCCAGCAGCTTAGAGGGGGCAGGACAGGTTTACTCCTACGAGCAGTACTTC - TRBD1 TRBJ2-7 TRBV7-6
CASIRGGSGSPLHF TGTGCCAGCATCCGAGGGGGCTCGGGTTCACCCCTCCACTTT few TRBD1 TRBJ1-6 TRBV7-2
CASSLGGEAVVLTF TGTGCCAGCAGCTTAGGAGGGGAGGCAGTAGTCCTGACTTTC - - TRBJ2-6 TRBV7-2
CASSSRACEFF TGTGCCAGCAGCTCGCGGGCTTGTGAGTTCTTC few - TRBJ2-1 TRBV7-8
CASSLRGAGANVLTF TGTGCCAGCAGTTTGCGGGGGGCTGGGGCCAACGTCCTGACTTTC few TRBD2 TRBJ2-6 TRBV12-3/TRBV12-4
CAGRTGELFF TGTGCCGGCCGCACCGGGGAGCTGTTTTTT - - TRBJ2-2 TRBV7-9
CASSFSGGPAGTQYF TGTGCCAGCAGCTTTAGCGGGGGCCCCGCCGGGACCCAGTACTTC - TRBD2 TRBJ2-5 TRBV11-2
CASSAVTQNEQFF TGTGCCAGCTCGGCGGTCACCCAAAATGAGCAGTTCTTC few - TRBJ2-1 TRBV6-1
CAISVAGGNSDTQYF TGTGCCATCAGTGTAGCGGGAGGCAACTCAGATACGCAGTATTTT - TRBD2 TRBJ2-3 TRBV10-3
CASSLVLGQGTDTQYF TGTGCCAGCAGTTTAGTTCTGGGACAGGGAACAGATACGCAGTATTTT - TRBD1 TRBJ2-3 TRBV28
CASSRPGLAGSGFYEQYF TGTGCCAGCAGCCGACCGGGACTAGCGGGTAGTGGGTTTTACGAGCAGTACTTC many TRBD2 TRBJ2-7 TRBV7-2
CASRLLAGNPSYEQYF TGTGCCAGCAGATTACTAGCGGGGAACCCCTCCTACGAGCAGTACTTC - TRBD2 TRBJ2-7 TRBV11-2
CASSDLTGKRFYEQYF TGTGCCAGCAGCGACCTGACAGGGAAAAGGTTCTACGAGCAGTACTTC - TRBD1 TRBJ2-7 TRBV11-2
CASSSGTRDTQYF TGCGCCAGCAGTAGCGGGACCCGCGATACGCAGTATTTT few TRBD2 TRBJ2-3 TRBV10-2
CASSAGPTYNEQFF TGTGCCAGCAGTGCCGGGCCAACCTACAATGAGCAGTTCTTC - - TRBJ2-1 TRBV6-5
CASSLVVGVGTEAFF TGTGCCAGCAGCTTAGTTGTAGGGGTTGGCACTGAAGCTTTCTTT - - TRBJ1-1 TRBV7-2
CASSYSSPGLAGTGELFF TGTGCCAGCAGTTACAGTTCGCCGGGACTAGCGGGTACCGGGGAGCTGTTTTTT few TRBD2 TRBJ2-2 TRBV6-5
CASSFRDPGTYEQYF TGTGCCAGCAGTTTCCGGGATCCGGGGACCTACGAGCAGTACTTC - - TRBJ2-7 TRBV28
CASSSGTGWGEQYF TGTGCCAGCAGCTCGGGGACAGGGTGGGGCGAGCAGTACTTC many TRBD1 TRBJ2-7 TRBV7-7
CASSLPSAGKETQYF TGTGCCAGCAGTCTACCCTCGGCGGGAAAAGAGACCCAGTACTTC - - TRBJ2-5 TRBV28
CASSYSWGTQYF TGTGCCAGCAGTTACTCCTGGGGGACCCAGTACTTC - - TRBJ2-5 TRBV6-6
CASSLRVSQYF TGTGCCAGCAGTTTGAGGGTTTCGCAGTATTTT - - TRBJ2-3 TRBV12-3/TRBV12-4
CASSPGTAETQYF TGTGCCAGCTCACCAGGAACTGCGGAGACCCAGTACTTC few - TRBJ2-5 TRBV18
CASSPDRVETQYF TGTGCCAGCAGTCCCGACAGGGTGGAGACCCAGTACTTC few TRBD1 TRBJ2-5 TRBV2
CASSLPAPGRYNEQFF TGTGCCAGCAGTTTACCGGCGCCAGGGAGGTACAATGAGCAGTTCTTC - - TRBJ2-1 TRBV28